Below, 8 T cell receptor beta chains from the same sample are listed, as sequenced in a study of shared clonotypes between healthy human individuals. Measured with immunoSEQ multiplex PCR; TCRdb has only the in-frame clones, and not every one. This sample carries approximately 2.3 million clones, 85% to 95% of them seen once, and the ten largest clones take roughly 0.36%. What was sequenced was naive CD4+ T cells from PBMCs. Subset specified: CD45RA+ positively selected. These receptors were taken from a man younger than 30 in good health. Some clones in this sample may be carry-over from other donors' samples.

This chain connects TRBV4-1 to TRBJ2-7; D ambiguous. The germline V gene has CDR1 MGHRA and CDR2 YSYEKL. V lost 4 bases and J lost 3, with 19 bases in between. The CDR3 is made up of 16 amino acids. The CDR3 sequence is CASSREWRPLSYEQYF. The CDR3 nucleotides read TGCGCCAGCAGCCGTGAGTGGCGCCCCCTCAGCTACGAGCAGTACTTC.

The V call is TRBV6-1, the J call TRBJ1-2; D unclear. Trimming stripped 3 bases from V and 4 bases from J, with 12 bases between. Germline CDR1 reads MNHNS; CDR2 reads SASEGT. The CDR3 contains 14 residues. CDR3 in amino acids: CASSDPADAYGYTF. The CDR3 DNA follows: TGTGCCAGCAGTGACCCCGCGGATGCCTATGGCTACACCTTC.

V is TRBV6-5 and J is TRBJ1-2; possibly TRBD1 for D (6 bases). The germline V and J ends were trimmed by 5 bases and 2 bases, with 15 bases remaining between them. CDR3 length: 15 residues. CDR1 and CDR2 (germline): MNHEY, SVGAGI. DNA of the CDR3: TGTGCCAGCAGTGCGCCTCGGACAGCAAACTATGGCTACACCTTC. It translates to CASSAPRTANYGYTF.

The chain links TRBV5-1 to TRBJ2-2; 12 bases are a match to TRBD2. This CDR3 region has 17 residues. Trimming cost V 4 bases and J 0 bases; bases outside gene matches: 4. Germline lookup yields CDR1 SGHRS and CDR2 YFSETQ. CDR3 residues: CASSRGLAGSNTGELFF. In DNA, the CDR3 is TGCGCCAGCAGCCGAGGACTAGCGGGATCGAACACCGGGGAGCTGTTTTTT.

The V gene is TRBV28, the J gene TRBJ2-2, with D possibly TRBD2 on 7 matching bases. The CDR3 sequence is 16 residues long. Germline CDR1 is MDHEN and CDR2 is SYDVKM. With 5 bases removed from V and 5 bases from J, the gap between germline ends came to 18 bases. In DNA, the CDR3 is TGTGCCAGCAGTCCCCTTGGACTAGGGGGGACCGGGGAGCTGTTTTTT. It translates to CASSPLGLGGTGELFF.

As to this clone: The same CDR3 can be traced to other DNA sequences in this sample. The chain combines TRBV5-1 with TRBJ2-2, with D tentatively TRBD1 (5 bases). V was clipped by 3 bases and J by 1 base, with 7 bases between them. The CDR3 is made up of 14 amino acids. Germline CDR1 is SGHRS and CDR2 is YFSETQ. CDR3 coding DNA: TGCGCCAGCAGCTCTGGACAGAACACCGGGGAGCTGTTTTTT. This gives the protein CASSSGQNTGELFF.

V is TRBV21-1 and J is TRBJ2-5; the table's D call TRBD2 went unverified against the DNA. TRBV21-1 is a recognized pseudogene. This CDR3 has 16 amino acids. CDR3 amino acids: CASSKAGRENQETQYF. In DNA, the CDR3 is TGTGCCAGCAGCAAAGCCGGGCGGGAGAACCAAGAGACCCAGTACTTC.

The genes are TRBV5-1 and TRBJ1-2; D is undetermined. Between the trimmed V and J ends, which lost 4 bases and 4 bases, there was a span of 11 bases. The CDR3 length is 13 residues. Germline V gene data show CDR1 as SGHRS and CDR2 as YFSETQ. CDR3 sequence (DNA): TGCGCCAGCAGCCTTCCCGGTCTCTATGGCTACACCTTC. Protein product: CASSLPGLYGYTF.